The present T cell receptor beta chain was sequenced within a study of blood T cell repertoires in COVID-19. In the study overall: Sources were T cells, B-cell-depleted T cells, or PBMCs; the material itself was cDNA or gDNA.

Libraries were prepared by immunoSEQ multiplex PCR; TCRdb keeps only in-frame clonotypes and omits some of them. The table records about 140,000 clones, more than 75% of them present only once. Sample: peripheral blood. The clonotype originates from a human donor in a cohort sampled during active COVID-19.

CDR3 loop: CAWSTGYPYEQYF. CDR3 sequence (DNA): TGTGCCTGGAGTACGGGGTACCCCTACGAGCAGTACTTC. This chain links TRBV30 with TRBJ2-7, with a weak D call TRBD2 (5 bases). The CDR3 length is 13 residues. Germline lookup yields CDR1 GTSNPN and CDR2 SVGIG (reference sequence). V lost 2 bases and J lost 2, with 10 bases in between.